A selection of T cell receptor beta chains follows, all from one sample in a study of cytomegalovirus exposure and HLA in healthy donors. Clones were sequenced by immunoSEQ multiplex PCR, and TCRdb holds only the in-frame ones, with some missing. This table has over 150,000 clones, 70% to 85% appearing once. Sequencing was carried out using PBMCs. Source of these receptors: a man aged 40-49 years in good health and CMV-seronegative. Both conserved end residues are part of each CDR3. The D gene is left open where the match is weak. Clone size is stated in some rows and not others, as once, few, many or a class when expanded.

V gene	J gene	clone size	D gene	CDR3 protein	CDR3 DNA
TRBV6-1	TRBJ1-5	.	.	CASTQQGSNQPQHF	TGTGCCAGCACCCAACAGGGTAGCAATCAGCCCCAGCATTTT
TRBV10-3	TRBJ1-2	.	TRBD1	CATRGTGGAGYTF	TGTGCTACCAGGGGGACAGGGGGCGCGGGCTACACCTTC
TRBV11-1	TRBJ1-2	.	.	CASSSNPTGPGRGYTF	TGTGCCAGCAGCTCGAACCCCACAGGCCCCGGGCGTGGCTACACCTTC
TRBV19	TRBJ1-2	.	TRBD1	CASSPDRGRYGYTF	TGTGCCAGTAGCCCCGACAGGGGAAGATATGGCTACACCTTC
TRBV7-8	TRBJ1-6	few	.	CASSLTGYNSPLHF	TGTGCCAGCAGCTTAACAGGATATAATTCACCCCTCCACTTT
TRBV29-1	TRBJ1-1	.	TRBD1	CSVKRDSREAFF	TGCAGCGTTAAAAGGGACAGTCGTGAAGCTTTCTTT
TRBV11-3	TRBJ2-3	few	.	CASSPYSGFGPDTQYF	TGTGCCAGCAGCCCCTACTCAGGGTTCGGGCCAGATACGCAGTATTTT
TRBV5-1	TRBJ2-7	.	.	CASSPSTGAYEQYF	TGCGCCAGCAGTCCTTCGACAGGTGCCTACGAGCAGTACTTC
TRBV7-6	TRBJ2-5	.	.	CASSLVAQETQYF	TGTGCCAGCAGCTTAGTAGCCCAAGAGACCCAGTACTTC
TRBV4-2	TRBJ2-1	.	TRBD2	CASSQDYGLAGNNEQFF	TGTGCCAGCAGCCAAGATTACGGACTAGCGGGGAACAATGAGCAGTTCTTC
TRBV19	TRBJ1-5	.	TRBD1	CASSMGTVNQPQHF	TGTGCCAGTAGTATGGGGACAGTCAATCAGCCCCAGCATTTT
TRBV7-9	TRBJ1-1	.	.	CVEGRNTEAFF	TGCGTGGAGGGCCGGAACACTGAAGCTTTCTTT
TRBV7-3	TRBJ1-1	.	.	CASSLTINGGTEAFF	TGTGCCAGCAGCTTAACGATCAACGGAGGAACTGAAGCTTTCTTT
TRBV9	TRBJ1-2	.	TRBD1	CASSVADYSQGAKGYTF	TGTGCCAGCAGCGTAGCCGATTACTCACAGGGGGCAAAAGGCTACACCTTC
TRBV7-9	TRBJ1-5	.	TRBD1	CASSLVKGRGQNQPQHF	TGTGCCAGCAGCTTAGTAAAAGGCAGGGGGCAGAATCAGCCCCAGCATTTT
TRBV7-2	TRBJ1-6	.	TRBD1	CASSPTGGNSPLHF	TGTGCCAGCAGCCCGACAGGGGGCAATTCACCCCTCCACTTT
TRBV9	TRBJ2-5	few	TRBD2	CASSVDPASGGLKETQYF	TGTGCCAGCAGCGTAGATCCGGCTAGCGGGGGGCTGAAAGAGACCCAGTACTTC
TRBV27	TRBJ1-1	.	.	CATQRGYEAFF	TGTGCCACCCAACGGGGTTATGAAGCTTTCTTT
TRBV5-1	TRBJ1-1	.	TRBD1	CATRPGTESLQAFF	TGCGCCACCAGACCCGGGACAGAAAGTCTCCAAGCTTTCTTT